Only a few counts were recorded for the clone carrying this T cell receptor (beta chain). Its antigen is unknown. This record belongs to a study of T-cell memory formation after mild COVID-19. CDR1 and CDR2 (germline): MNHEY, SVGAGI. The CDR3 runs to 15 residues. Deletions cut 7 bases from V and 1 base from J, with 11 bases between. Constant-segment primers served in 5'RACE that generated TCR alpha and TCR beta cDNA libraries bearing sample barcodes and UMIs. TCRdb ran MiXCR on the 5' RACE reads and lists one entry per CDR3 protein. The repertoire has about 270,000 distinct CDR3 sequences, about 17% of them found once; the top ten carry approximately 23%. Broader study findings: Clones shrinking between day 15 and 85 showed a balanced CD4/CD8 split, and those that grew later tilted toward CD4+. Contracting CD4+ clones were located mainly in CM and EM, and CD8+ clones in EMRA.

This TCR derives from a man aged 18 to 30 who had mild COVID-19 (a few samples of this study predate the infection). Cell type and time point are not known. Sequenced: PBMCs or a T cell subset sorted from them (not recorded which). The V gene is TRBV6-5, the J gene TRBJ2-6; TRBD1 is a possible D gene (5 bases). The CDR3 DNA reads as TGTGCCAGCACCACAGGAGTTTCTGGGGCCAACGTCCTGACTTTC. Translated: CASTTGVSGANVLTF.